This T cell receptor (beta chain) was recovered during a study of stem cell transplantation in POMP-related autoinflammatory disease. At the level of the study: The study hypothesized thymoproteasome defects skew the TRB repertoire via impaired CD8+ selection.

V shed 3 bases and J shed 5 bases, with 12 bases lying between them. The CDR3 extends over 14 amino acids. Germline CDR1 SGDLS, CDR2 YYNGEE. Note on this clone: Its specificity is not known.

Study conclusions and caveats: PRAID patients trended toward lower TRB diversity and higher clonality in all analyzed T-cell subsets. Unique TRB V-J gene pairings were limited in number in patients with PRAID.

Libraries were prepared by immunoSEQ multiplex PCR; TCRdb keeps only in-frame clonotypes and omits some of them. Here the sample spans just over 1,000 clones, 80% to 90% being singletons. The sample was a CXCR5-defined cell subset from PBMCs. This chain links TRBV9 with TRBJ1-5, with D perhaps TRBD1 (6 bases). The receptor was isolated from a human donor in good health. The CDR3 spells CASSEGVWDQPQHF. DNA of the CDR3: TGTGCCAGCAGCGAGGGGGTTTGGGATCAGCCCCAGCATTTT. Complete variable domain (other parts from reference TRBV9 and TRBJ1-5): DSGVTQTPKHLITATGQRVTLRCSPRSGDLSVYWYQQSLDQGLQFLIQYYNGEERAKGNILERFSAQQFPDLHSELNLSSLELGDSALYFCASSEGVWDQPQHFGDGTRLSIL.